Listed here are 17 T cell receptor beta chains from one sample, sequenced in a study of blood T cell repertoires in COVID-19. TCRdb's table, derived via immunoSEQ multiplex PCR, lists solely in-frame clones and lacks some. The sample has about 480,000 clones; 75% to 90% are singletons. Sample: peripheral blood. The receptors stem from a man aged 18-30 years with COVID-19, enrolled during active disease.

The chain is built from TRBV5-1 and TRBJ2-7; 10 bases are shared with TRBD2. There are 14 residues in the CDR3. Germline CDR1 and CDR2: SGHRS and YFSETQ. Germline trimming cut 5 bases from V and 5 bases from J; bases unmatched to any gene: 7. The CDR3 loop reads CASRLTSGSHEQYF. In nucleotides, the CDR3 is TGCGCCAGCAGGTTGACTAGCGGGTCCCACGAGCAGTACTTC.

The rearrangement joins TRBV11-3 to TRBJ2-7, with a weak D call TRBD2 (6 bases). The V end was cut by 5 bases, the J end by 2 bases, with 19 bases between. The CDR3 length is 16 residues. Per germline, CDR1 SGHNT and CDR2 YENEEA. CDR3 in DNA: TGTGCCAGCAGCGCAACAATCGAGGGACTTCCCTACGAGCAGTACTTC. This translates into CASSATIEGLPYEQYF.

This clone was seen only once. This chain uses TRBV2 with TRBJ2-6; D is undetermined. There are 15 residues in the CDR3. Germline CDR1 SNHLY, CDR2 FYNNEI. V was shortened by 3 bases and J by 2 bases, with 8 bases between the two germline ends. CDR3 nucleotides: TGTGCCAGCAGTGAGAGGTCAACTGGGGCCAACGTCCTGACTTTC. It codes for CASSERSTGANVLTF.

This clone was seen just once. This rearrangement joins TRBV19 to TRBJ1-1; D unclear. CDR3 length: 11 amino acids. The germline CDR1 and CDR2 sequences are LNHDA and SQIVND (reference sequence). Trimming cost V 5 bases and J 4 bases, with 5 bases left between them. The CDR3 loop reads CASSGLTEAFF. The CDR3 DNA reads as TGTGCCAGTAGTGGACTCACTGAAGCTTTCTTT.

The genes are TRBV2 and TRBJ1-2, with TRBD1 identical over 9 bases. V lost 1 base, J lost 7 bases, and 10 bases stayed unmatched. This CDR3 contains 16 residues. Germline V lookup: CDR1 SNHLY, CDR2 FYNNEI. The CDR3: CASSEDWTGAVGGYTF. Written as DNA, the CDR3 is TGTGCCAGCAGTGAAGACTGGACAGGGGCGGTTGGTGGCTACACCTTC.

To note about this clone: Other DNA sequences in this specimen translate into the identical CDR3. The CDR3, as DNA: TGTGCCAGCAGCTTATCAGGGGCCTACGAGCAGTACTTC. This sequence encodes CASSLSGAYEQYF. The chain combines TRBV5-4 with TRBJ2-7; D is possibly TRBD1 (6 bases). This CDR3 is built from 13 residues. CDR1 is SGHNT and CDR2 is YYREEE in the germline V gene (reference sequence). Trimming shortened V by 2 bases and J by 2 bases, and 8 bases separated the two germline ends.

The chain couples TRBV5-1 to TRBJ1-2, with unresolved D. Trimming removed 0 bases at V and 7 bases at J, with 13 bases between. CDR1 SGHRS and CDR2 YFSETQ come from the germline V gene. This CDR3 has 14 residues. The CDR3 loop reads CASSLGVLSGGYTF. Here the CDR3 DNA reads TGCGCCAGCAGCTTGGGGGTCCTTAGCGGTGGCTACACCTTC.

V usage is TRBV18 and J usage is TRBJ1-2; 10 bases fit TRBD1. Trimming cost V 3 bases and J 0 bases; bases outside gene matches: 10. CDR1 and CDR2 (germline): KGHSH, LQKENI. This CDR3 contains 18 residues. CDR3 sequence (DNA): TGTGCCAGCTCACCTAGACAGGGGGCGCAGGGAGCTAACTATGGCTACACCTTC. As protein: CASSPRQGAQGANYGYTF.

This sequence joins TRBV27 and TRBJ1-4; TRBD1 is a possible D gene (6 bases). The CDR3 loop spans 18 amino acids. In germline, CDR1 is MNHEY, CDR2 SMNVEV (reference sequence). Between the trimmed V and J ends, which lost 2 bases and 5 bases, there was a span of 21 bases. The CDR3 region is CASSLIGFGGRYNEKLFF. CDR3 sequence (DNA): TGTGCCAGCAGTTTAATAGGGTTCGGGGGGCGGTACAATGAAAAACTGTTTTTT.

The rearrangement uses TRBV19 and TRBJ2-1; 8 bases agree with TRBD2. This CDR3 comprises 17 residues. Per the germline V gene, CDR1 is LNHDA and CDR2 is SQIVND (reference sequence). With V trimmed by 8 bases and J by 4 bases, 16 bases remained unmatched. CDR3 amino acids: CASPKRGGLAHYNEQFF. In DNA form, the CDR3 reads TGTGCCAGTCCAAAAAGGGGCGGACTAGCACATTACAATGAGCAGTTCTTC.

The chain couples TRBV12-3 or TRBV12-4 to TRBJ1-5, with D perhaps matching TRBD1 (5 bases). V lost 6 bases and J lost 5, with 11 bases in between. The CDR3 consists of 13 residues. CDR3 coding DNA: TGTGCCAGCAGAAGGGGAGGTCATCAGCCCCAGCATTTT. This translates into CASRRGGHQPQHF.

This chain connects TRBV6-6 to TRBJ1-2, with 7 bases matching TRBD1. CDR3 length equals 16 residues. From germline, CDR1 is MNHNY and CDR2 SVGAGI (reference sequence). V lost 4 bases, J lost 0 bases, and 8 bases stayed unmatched. CDR3 loop: CASSSRGTATNYGYTF. The DNA for the CDR3 is TGTGCCAGCAGTTCTCGAGGGACAGCTACTAACTATGGCTACACCTTC.

The chain carries TRBV6-5 and TRBJ2-7; D unresolved. CDR3 length equals 11 residues. From germline, CDR1 is MNHEY and CDR2 SVGAGI. V shed 6 bases and J shed 7 bases, with 10 bases lying between them. CDR3 loop: CASSSTVEQYF. DNA of the CDR3: TGTGCCAGCAGCTCAACGGTGGAGCAGTACTTC.

The chain recombines TRBV6-4 with TRBJ2-7; 7 bases are a match to TRBD1. There are 13 residues in the CDR3. Trimming at V came to 6 bases and at J to 9 bases, leaving 11 bases not matched to a gene. Germline values: CDR1 MRHNA, CDR2 SNTAGT. The CDR3 region has the DNA TGTGCCAGCAGGACACAGGGGCCGCGCTGGCAGTACTTC. Its translation: CASRTQGPRWQYF.

The rearrangement uses TRBV6-5 and TRBJ1-4, with D tentatively TRBD1 (5 bases). This CDR3 is built from 14 residues. CDR1 MNHEY and CDR2 SVGAGI come from the germline V gene. Between the trimmed V and J ends, which lost 7 bases and 8 bases, there was a span of 17 bases. CDR3 sequence reads: CASNLGLLEEKLFF. DNA for the CDR3: TGTGCCAGCAACTTGGGGCTATTGGAGGAAAAACTGTTTTTT.

This rearrangement joins TRBV5-1 to TRBJ2-5; D ambiguous. V dropped 0 bases and J dropped 5 bases, with 14 bases sitting between them. CDR1 is SGHRS, CDR2 YFSETQ, per germline. CDR3 length equals 15 residues. The CDR3: CASSLAKLAKETQYF. The CDR3 DNA reads TGCGCCAGCAGCTTGGCCAAACTTGCCAAGGAGACCCAGTACTTC.

The rearrangement uses TRBV9 and TRBJ1-2, with TRBD1 identical over 7 bases. Germline V gene lookup returns CDR1 SGDLS and CDR2 YYNGEE. V was clipped by 4 bases and J by 4 bases; unmatched bases: 10. CDR3 size: 15 residues. The CDR3 coding sequence is TGTGCCAGCAGCCGAAACTCCGGGACAGCCTATGGCTACACCTTC. It is translated as CASSRNSGTAYGYTF.